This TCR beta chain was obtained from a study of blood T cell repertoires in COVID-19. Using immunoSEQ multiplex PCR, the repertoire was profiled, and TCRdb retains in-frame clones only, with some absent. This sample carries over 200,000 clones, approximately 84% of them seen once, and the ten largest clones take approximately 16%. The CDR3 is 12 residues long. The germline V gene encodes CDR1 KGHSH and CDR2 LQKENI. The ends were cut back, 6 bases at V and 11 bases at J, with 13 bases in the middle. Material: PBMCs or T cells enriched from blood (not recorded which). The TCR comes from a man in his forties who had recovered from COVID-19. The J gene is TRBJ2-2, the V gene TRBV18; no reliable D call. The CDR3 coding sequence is TGTGCCAGCTCGCCCGGCCTGACTGAGCTGTTTTTT. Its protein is CASSPGLTELFF. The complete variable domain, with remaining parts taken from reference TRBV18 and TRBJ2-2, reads NAGVMQNPRHLVRRRGQEARLRCSPMKGHSHVYWYRQLPEEGLKFMVYLQKENIIDESGMPKERFSAEFPKEGPSILRIQQVVRGDSAAYFCASSPGLTELFFGEGSRLTVL.